The 19 T cell receptor beta chains presented below share a single source sample, sequenced in a study of CD8 T cells in Susac syndrome. Random hexamers were used to reverse transcribe the RNA input (about 0.5 to 1 ug). In TCRdb, the immunoSEQ multiplex PCR reads were re-called with MiXCR into one record per CDR3 protein. The profile shows about 89,000 distinct CDR3 sequences, over 85% of them singletons. The specimen sequenced was CD8+ T cells from PBMCs. All receptors derive from a human donor in good health.

This clonotype was observed once. The V gene is TRBV27, the J gene TRBJ2-2; the match to TRBD2 covers 8 bases. CDR3 size: 16 residues. Looked up from germline, CDR1 is MNHEY and CDR2 is SMNVEV (reference sequence). The V segment lost 7 bases and the J segment 4 bases; nucleotides outside the gene matches: 11. The CDR3 DNA reads TGTGCCAGCACGCCTTTCTCGGGGGGGAGCACCGGGGAGCTGTTTTTT. Protein sequence: CASTPFSGGSTGELFF.

The CDR3, as DNA: TGCAGCGCCTACCATACAGGGGGTAGTGGCTACACCTTC. This encodes CSAYHTGGSGYTF. The V and J genes are TRBV29-1 and TRBJ1-2, with 8 bases matching TRBD1. CDR1 is SQVTM, CDR2 ANQGSEA, per germline. The V segment lost 7 bases and the J segment 7 bases; nucleotides outside the gene matches: 11. CDR3 length: 13 amino acids. The variable domain in full, completed from reference TRBV29-1 and TRBJ1-2, reads SAVISQKPSRDICQRGTSLTIQCQVDSQVTMMFWYRQQPGQSLTLIATANQGSEATYESGFVIDKFPISRPNLTFSTLTVSNMSPEDSSIYLCSAYHTGGSGYTFGSGTRLTVV.

CDR3 loop: CASRPEGGGSYNEQFF. The DNA of the CDR3 is TGTGCCAGCAGACCTGAGGGGGGAGGGTCCTACAATGAGCAGTTCTTC. The chain recombines TRBV2 with TRBJ2-1; a weak D match, TRBD2 (7 bases). Germline V gene data show CDR1 as SNHLY and CDR2 as FYNNEI. Trimming removed 6 bases from V and 1 base from J, with 16 bases in between. The CDR3 spans 16 residues.

The genes are TRBV7-9 and TRBJ2-3; 7 bases match TRBD2. Trimming cost V 10 bases and J 2 bases; bases outside gene matches: 9. Germline-derived CDR1 and CDR2 are SEHNR and FQNEAQ (reference sequence). The CDR3 runs 14 residues. The CDR3 loop is CATISGSITDTQYF. CDR3 coding DNA: TGTGCCACAATTAGCGGGTCTATCACAGATACGCAGTATTTT.

This clonotype was seen once. The chain has TRBV30 and TRBJ1-2; no clear D gene. The CDR3 totals 15 residues. CDR1 and CDR2 from the germline V gene are GTSNPN and SVGIG (reference sequence). Between the trimmed V and J ends, which lost 0 bases and 0 bases, there was a span of 11 bases. The DNA of the CDR3 is TGTGCCTGGAGTGTAGGCAGATACTCTAACTATGGCTACACCTTC. Protein: CAWSVGRYSNYGYTF.

The chain recombines TRBV19 with TRBJ1-5, with a possible D match to TRBD1 (6 bases). The CDR3 is 16 amino acids. CDR1 LNHDA and CDR2 SQIVND come from the germline V gene (reference sequence). V was cut by 3 bases and J by 1 base, with 13 bases left in between. Here the CDR3 reads CASSISGGASNQPQHF. The CDR3 DNA follows: TGTGCCAGTAGTATTAGTGGGGGCGCGAGCAATCAGCCCCAGCATTTT.

The rearrangement uses TRBV9 and TRBJ1-1, with D possibly TRBD1 on 6 matching bases. This CDR3 has 15 residues. Germline V gives CDR1 SGDLS, CDR2 YYNGEE. Trimming removed 1 base at V and 1 base at J, with 11 bases between. The CDR3 loop reads CASSVFPGANTEAFF. The CDR3 region has the DNA TGTGCCAGCAGCGTATTTCCAGGGGCGAACACTGAAGCTTTCTTT.

The J gene is TRBJ1-1, the V gene TRBV5-1, with a tentative D call TRBD1 (6 bases). This CDR3 is built from 12 residues. The V gene's germline CDR1 is SGHRS and CDR2 YFSETQ. V was shortened by 0 bases and J by 8 bases, with 8 bases between the two germline ends. The CDR3 is CASSLVTGEAFF. CDR3 sequence (DNA): TGCGCCAGCAGCTTGGTTACAGGGGAAGCTTTCTTT.

The genes are TRBV2 and TRBJ2-7; 7 bases are shared with TRBD2. The germline V gene encodes CDR1 SNHLY and CDR2 FYNNEI. This CDR3 region has 15 residues. Germline trimming cut 0 bases from V and 3 bases from J; bases unmatched to any gene: 5. CDR3 sequence: CASSEAASGHYEQYF. For the CDR3, the DNA is TGTGCCAGCAGTGAAGCGGCTAGCGGCCACTACGAGCAGTACTTC.

The genes are TRBV5-1 and TRBJ1-1; TRBD1 matches at 11 bases. Germline assignment: CDR1 SGHRS and CDR2 YFSETQ. The J segment lost 5 bases and the V segment lost 6 bases, leaving 9 bases of the junction unmatched. The CDR3 consists of 15 residues. The CDR3 is CASIPGTGGLTEAFF. The CDR3 DNA reads as TGCGCCAGCATCCCCGGGACAGGGGGTCTTACTGAAGCTTTCTTT.

CDR3 residues: CSVGSGEEQFF. In nucleotides, the CDR3 is TGCAGCGTTGGTAGCGGCGAAGAGCAGTTCTTC. This chain links TRBV29-1 with TRBJ2-1; D might be TRBD2 (6 bases). Trimming took 4 bases from V and 10 from J, leaving 11 bases between them. Germline V gene sequence: CDR1 SQVTM, CDR2 ANQGSEA. The CDR3 has 11 amino acids.

The chain joins TRBV6-5 to TRBJ1-2; tentative D call: TRBD1 (6 bases). The CDR3 has 14 residues. Germline V CDR1 and CDR2: MNHEY, SVGAGI. The CDR3 DNA is TGTGCAACCACCGGACAGAGTTGGAACTATGGCTACACCTTC. This sequence encodes CATTGQSWNYGYTF.

This chain joins TRBV7-9 and TRBJ2-3, with 11 bases matching TRBD2. The germline CDR1 and CDR2 sequences are SEHNR and FQNEAQ (reference sequence). The J segment lost 2 bases and the V segment lost 5 bases, leaving 6 bases of the junction unmatched. The CDR3 is made up of 16 amino acids. For the CDR3, the DNA is TGTGCCAGCAGCCCGACTAGCGGGGAACCCACAGATACGCAGTATTTT. It codes for CASSPTSGEPTDTQYF.

The V and J genes are TRBV6-5 and TRBJ1-1, with D uncertain. The CDR3 runs 13 residues. Looked up from germline, CDR1 is MNHEY and CDR2 is SVGAGI. The V gene lost 1 base and the J gene lost 3 bases, with 6 bases spanning the gap. CDR3 region: CASSYWTDTEAFF. CDR3 DNA sequence: TGTGCCAGCAGTTACTGGACGGACACTGAAGCTTTCTTT.

This chain connects TRBV7-9 to TRBJ1-6, with unresolved D. The V end was cut by 2 bases, the J end by 2 bases, with 10 bases between. From germline, CDR1 is SEHNR and CDR2 FQNEAQ (reference sequence). The CDR3 covers 16 residues. The CDR3 DNA is TGTGCCAGCAGCTTATGGGGTGTAGCCTATAATTCACCCCTCCACTTT. This gives the protein CASSLWGVAYNSPLHF. Complete variable domain (other parts from reference TRBV7-9 and TRBJ1-6): DTGVSQNPRHKITKRGQNVTFRCDPISEHNRLYWYRQTLGQGPEFLTYFQNEAQLEKSRLLSDRFSAERPKGSFSTLEIQRTEQGDSAMYLCASSLWGVAYNSPLHFGNGTRLTVT.

CDR3 in DNA: TGCAGCGTTGAGAGCGTTCTAAGCACAGATACGCAGTATTTT. Protein product: CSVESVLSTDTQYF. V and J are TRBV29-1 and TRBJ2-3; no firm D call. The CDR3 spans 14 residues. V shed 3 bases and J shed 0 bases, with 10 bases lying between them. Germline loops: CDR1 SQVTM, CDR2 ANQGSEA.

The rearrangement links TRBV2 to TRBJ2-7; tentatively, D is TRBD1 (6 bases). The CDR3 contains 13 residues. Germline V gives CDR1 SNHLY, CDR2 FYNNEI. V lost 5 bases to trimming and J lost 4 bases, with 12 bases between them. The DNA for the CDR3 is TGTGCCAGCAGTTGGGACAATAGTTACGAGCAGTACTTC. The encoded protein is CASSWDNSYEQYF. The whole variable domain, remainder taken from reference TRBV2 and TRBJ2-7, is EPEVTQTPSHQVTQMGQEVILRCVPISNHLYFYWYRQILGQKVEFLVSFYNNEISEKSEIFDDQFSVERPDGSNFTLKIRSTKLEDSAMYFCASSWDNSYEQYFGPGTRLTVT.

The chain combines TRBV20-1 with TRBJ2-1; TRBD1 aligns across 7 bases. Germline V gives CDR1 DFQATT, CDR2 SNEGSKA (reference sequence). The CDR3 is 14 amino acids. Trimming cost V 6 bases and J 4 bases; bases outside gene matches: 9. The CDR3 sequence: CSAPGTESYNEQFF. In nucleotides, the CDR3 is TGCAGTGCCCCCGGGACAGAGAGTTACAATGAGCAGTTCTTC.

The chain employs TRBV27 and TRBJ1-1; D not resolved. Trimming removed 0 bases from V and 3 bases from J, with 5 bases in between. Germline V lookup: CDR1 MNHEY, CDR2 SMNVEV (reference sequence). The CDR3 is made up of 13 amino acids. DNA of the CDR3: TGTGCCAGCAGTTTATCGACGTACACTGAAGCTTTCTTT. This codes for CASSLSTYTEAFF.